A selection of T cell receptor beta chains follows, all from one sample in a study of blood T cell repertoires in COVID-19. Some clones are missing from TCRdb's copy, which holds only in-frame ones; the method was immunoSEQ multiplex PCR. The sample records 140,000 to 150,000 clones, roughly 88% being singletons. The source material was peripheral blood. The receptors were gathered from a woman aged 45 to 65 with acute or convalescent COVID-19. Both conserved end residues are part of each CDR3. Each record gives: CDR3 protein, J gene, V gene.

CDR3aa: CASSLAGTSGADTQYF
j_gene: TRBJ2-3
v_gene: TRBV6-5

CDR3aa: CASSPEYRDRGKEQYF
j_gene: TRBJ2-7
v_gene: TRBV28

CDR3aa: CASSPGTAYEQYF
j_gene: TRBJ2-7
v_gene: TRBV18

CDR3aa: CATADRGGNQPQHF
j_gene: TRBJ1-5
v_gene: TRBV27

CDR3aa: CASSQDGQGANSPLHF
j_gene: TRBJ1-6
v_gene: TRBV4-1

CDR3aa: CASSPGLDGYTF
j_gene: TRBJ1-2
v_gene: TRBV18

CDR3aa: CASSLTGREKLFF
j_gene: TRBJ1-4
v_gene: TRBV12-3/TRBV12-4

CDR3aa: CASSLGSTSGLWTETQYF
j_gene: TRBJ2-5
v_gene: TRBV7-8

CDR3aa: CASSTVRGGGTEAFF
j_gene: TRBJ1-1
v_gene: TRBV7-9

CDR3aa: CASSLTGGAYNSPLHF
j_gene: TRBJ1-6
v_gene: TRBV7-9

CDR3aa: CAISDGTGGGPDTQYF
j_gene: TRBJ2-3
v_gene: TRBV10-3

CDR3aa: CASSLLSREAEAFF
j_gene: TRBJ1-1
v_gene: TRBV5-6

CDR3aa: CASSLREQYF
j_gene: TRBJ2-7
v_gene: TRBV28

CDR3aa: CASSLDSASEQFF
j_gene: TRBJ2-1
v_gene: TRBV11-3

CDR3aa: CASSLSAGPYYEQYF
j_gene: TRBJ2-7
v_gene: TRBV5-1

CDR3aa: CASSERAGDVNIQYF
j_gene: TRBJ2-4
v_gene: TRBV6-1

CDR3aa: CASSVEGGTDTQYF
j_gene: TRBJ2-3
v_gene: TRBV19

CDR3aa: CASSMDPRGGRETQYF
j_gene: TRBJ2-5
v_gene: TRBV19

CDR3aa: CASSYRDRGSGNQPQHF
j_gene: TRBJ1-5
v_gene: TRBV4-1

CDR3aa: CAWSPSEGAGVYTF
j_gene: TRBJ1-2
v_gene: TRBV30

CDR3aa: CASSLSGRAGNEQFF
j_gene: TRBJ2-1
v_gene: TRBV7-9

CDR3aa: CASSPTGSSNRYTF
j_gene: TRBJ1-2
v_gene: TRBV27

CDR3aa: CASSLLMTGGEQPQHF
j_gene: TRBJ1-5
v_gene: TRBV5-6